The 11 T cell receptor beta chains in this list originate from one sample, sequenced in a study of cytomegalovirus exposure and HLA in healthy donors. The PCR used 60 Vbeta and 13 Jbeta primers. Produced via immunoSEQ multiplex PCR; TCRdb's table is partial and in-frame only. The sample has around 50,000 clones, 65% to 90% seen once; the top ten hold 4.3%. Input material: PBMCs. The receptor set was obtained from a man aged 30 to 45 in good health and CMV-seronegative.

The V call is TRBV5-4, the J call TRBJ2-2; 7 bases are a match to TRBD1. The CDR3 runs 16 residues. The germline CDR1 and CDR2 sequences are SGHNT and YYREEE (reference sequence). Trimming cost V 2 bases and J 3 bases; bases outside gene matches: 7. The CDR3 loop reads CASSFPTGAYTGELFF. In nucleotides, the CDR3 is TGTGCCAGCAGCTTCCCAACAGGGGCCTACACCGGGGAGCTGTTTTTT. The variable domain in full, completed from reference TRBV5-4 and TRBJ2-2, reads ETGVTQSPTHLIKTRGQQVTLRCSSQSGHNTVSWYQQALGQGPQFIFQYYREEENGRGNFPPRFSGLQFPNYSSELNVNALELDDSALYLCASSFPTGAYTGELFFGEGSRLTVL.

This clone was observed a handful of times. The chain uses TRBV11-2 and TRBJ1-4; D gene unclear. Trimming shortened V by 5 bases and J by 3 bases, and 13 bases separated the two germline ends. The CDR3 is made up of 15 amino acids. Per germline, CDR1 SGHAT and CDR2 FQNNGV. CDR3 residues: CASSPSGVANEKLFF. CDR3 nucleotides: TGTGCCAGCAGCCCCAGCGGGGTAGCTAATGAAAAACTGTTTTTT. The entire variable domain, with the rest obtained from reference TRBV11-2 and TRBJ1-4, is as follows: EAGVAQSPRYKIIEKRQSVAFWCNPISGHATLYWYQQILGQGPKLLIQFQNNGVVDDSQLPKDRFSAERLKGVDSTLKIQPAKLEDSAVYLCASSPSGVANEKLFFGSGTQLSVL.

The chain combines TRBV5-1 with TRBJ2-3, with 9 positions matching TRBD2. V lost 3 bases and J lost 2; bases outside the gene matches: 4. From germline, CDR1 is SGHRS and CDR2 YFSETQ. The CDR3 sequence is 15 residues long. Here the CDR3 reads CASSSKREVTDTQYF. As DNA, the CDR3 is TGCGCCAGCAGCTCTAAGCGGGAGGTCACAGATACGCAGTATTTT.

The chain recombines TRBV9 with TRBJ1-1, with 7 bases fitting TRBD1. The CDR3 is 15 amino acids. CDR1 and CDR2 (germline): SGDLS, YYNGEE. The junction had 12 bases not matched to a gene; V was cut back by 4 bases and J by 6 bases. The CDR3 nucleotides are TGTGCCAGCAGCCCAAGACAGGGTCGGGGCGCTGAAGCTTTCTTT. As protein: CASSPRQGRGAEAFF.

The V call is TRBV10-3, the J call TRBJ2-7, with 11 bases aligning to TRBD1. CDR3 length: 14 amino acids. CDR1 ENHRY and CDR2 SYGVKD come from the germline V gene. Trimming took 5 bases from V and 4 from J; bases not matched to a gene: 4. CDR3 in amino acids: CAISPGDRGYEQYF. In nucleotides, the CDR3 is TGTGCCATCAGTCCAGGGGACAGGGGGTACGAGCAGTACTTC.

Notes on this clone: Different DNA sequences within this sample yield the same CDR3. V usage is TRBV5-1 and J usage is TRBJ2-2, with 14 positions matching TRBD2. The junction had 8 bases not matched to a gene; V was cut back by 5 bases and J by 5 bases. This CDR3 has 17 residues. Germline CDR1 reads SGHRS; CDR2 reads YFSETQ. Written as DNA, the CDR3 is TGCGCCAGCAGTTTTGGTGGACTAGCGGGGGGAACCGGGGAGCTGTTTTTT. Translation: CASSFGGLAGGTGELFF.

The J gene is TRBJ1-6, the V gene TRBV6-5; the D is unclear. Trimming stripped 0 bases from V and 7 bases from J, with 10 bases between. CDR3 length: 15 amino acids. CDR1 MNHEY and CDR2 SVGAGI come from the germline V gene. This CDR3 reads CASSYSEGGNSPLHF. For the CDR3, the DNA is TGTGCCAGCAGTTACTCCGAGGGTGGAAATTCACCCCTCCACTTT.

This clone was seen more than once but under ten times. J is TRBJ2-5 and V is TRBV9; 8 nucleotides line up with TRBD1. Germline trimming cut 0 bases from V and 5 bases from J; bases unmatched to any gene: 6. The CDR3 length is 15 residues. The germline V gene encodes CDR1 SGDLS and CDR2 YYNGEE. The CDR3 loop reads CASSVVASGGETQYF. CDR3 coding DNA: TGTGCCAGCAGCGTAGTAGCCTCAGGGGGCGAGACCCAGTACTTC.

The rearrangement links TRBV19 to TRBJ1-1; no firm D call. V lost 1 base and J 4 bases, leaving 7 bases between the germline ends. Germline-derived CDR1 and CDR2 are LNHDA and SQIVND (reference sequence). The CDR3 consists of 13 residues. The CDR3 DNA follows: TGTGCCAGTAGTATAGTCCGGAGCACTGAAGCTTTCTTT. Its translation is CASSIVRSTEAFF.

V gene TRBV5-4 combines with J gene TRBJ2-2, with TRBD2 matching 12 bases. CDR3 length: 15 residues. Unmatched junction bases numbered 4, after V lost 4 bases and J lost 6 bases. Germline lookup yields CDR1 SGHNT and CDR2 YYREEE (reference sequence). In nucleotides, the CDR3 is TGTGCCAGCAGCGTCGGACTAGCGGGGTCCGGGGAGCTGTTTTTT. Translated: CASSVGLAGSGELFF.

J is TRBJ1-5 and V is TRBV5-6, with D possibly matching TRBD1 (6 bases). Trimming took off 4 bases at V and 5 bases at J, with 16 bases between the two ends. This CDR3 is 15 amino acids long. Germline assignment: CDR1 SGHDT and CDR2 YYEEEE. The CDR3 DNA reads as TGTGCCAGCAGCACCCGACAGGTGTACGATCAGCCCCAGCATTTT. This translates into CASSTRQVYDQPQHF.